The following is a T cell receptor (beta chain) sequence with its context. What it recognizes is unknown. With 60 Vbeta and 13 Jbeta primers, the PCR was carried out. Here immunoSEQ multiplex PCR was the method, and the copy in TCRdb shows in-frame clones only, minus some. The sample includes about 160,000 clones, approximately 80% seen only once; the top ten take 3.7%. The data were taken from a study of cytomegalovirus exposure and HLA in healthy donors. Findings of the study overall: Associated with HLA alleles at 0.05 false discovery rate in a later analysis were 16,951 TCR beta sequences. TCR beta V- and J-gene trimming was later associated with a missense DCLRE1C variant.

V was pared by 7 bases and J by 3 bases, with 15 bases between. This CDR3 region has 14 residues. Germline V CDR1 and CDR2: MNHNS, SASEGT. This chain links TRBV6-1 with TRBJ1-1, with a possible D match to TRBD1 (5 bases). Sequencing used PBMCs. This TCR was sampled from a man aged 25-45 years in good health and CMV-seropositive. The CDR3 sequence is CASTFQGGDTEAFF. DNA of the CDR3: TGTGCCAGCACTTTCCAGGGCGGGGACACTGAAGCTTTCTTT.